This T cell receptor beta chain was captured by sequencing in a study of shared clonotypes between healthy human individuals. Study context: Three plates were used per donor for CD4 naive, three for CD4 memory, two for CD8 naive and one for CD8 memory.

A CD45RA-negative memory subset and a CD45RA+ naive subset were separated from the CD4+ cells. Some clones are missing from TCRdb's copy, which holds only in-frame ones; the method was immunoSEQ multiplex PCR. The sample records 2 million to 2.5 million clones, 90% to 96% being singletons. V gave up 6 bases and J gave up 3 bases; unmatched junction bases: 8. This CDR3 comprises 16 residues. In germline, CDR1 is WNHNN, CDR2 SYGVQD (reference sequence). V is TRBV10-1 and J is TRBJ2-3; 11 bases agree with TRBD2. The sequence was collected from a man between 18 and 29 years old in good health. Material: naive CD4+ T cells sorted from blood. Subset described: CD45RA+ positively selected. The CDR3 DNA reads TGCGCCAGCAGCGCTACTAGCGGGAGTTGGACAGATACGCAGTATTTT. Translated: CASSATSGSWTDTQYF.